These T cell receptor beta chains were read from a single sample in a study of cytomegalovirus exposure and HLA in healthy donors. This table comes from immunoSEQ multiplex PCR, and its TCRdb copy is limited to in-frame clones, with some not included. This sample has some 96,000 clones, with around 80% found just once. Material for sequencing was PBMCs. The source is a woman in her sixties or seventies in good health and CMV-seronegative. Both conserved end residues are part of each CDR3. The D gene is left open where the match is weak. The size field is filled for only some rows; it gives once, few, many or a size class.

J,V,size,D,DNA,CDR3
TRBJ2-3,TRBV18,.,TRBD2,TGTGCCAGCTCACCACCCCCACGGACTAGCGGCCGCACAGATACGCAGTATTTT,CASSPPPRTSGRTDTQYF
TRBJ1-6,TRBV7-2,.,TRBD1,TGTGCCAGCAGCCCAGGACAGGGAAGGAGCTCCTATAATTCACCCCTCCACTTT,CASSPGQGRSSYNSPLHF
TRBJ1-1,TRBV12-5,few,.,TGTGCTAGTGGTTTGCAGGGGAACACTGAAGCTTTCTTT,CASGLQGNTEAFF
TRBJ2-1,TRBV9,once,TRBD2,TGTGCCAGCAGCTCCGGGACTAGCGGGATCGGGAATGAGCAGTTCTTC,CASSSGTSGIGNEQFF
TRBJ1-2,TRBV6-5,.,TRBD1,TGTGCCAGCAGTCGGACAGGGCGGACGGATGGCTACACCTTC,CASSRTGRTDGYTF
TRBJ1-5,TRBV5-5,.,TRBD1,TGTGCCAGCAGTTTTAGACAGGGAAATCAGCCCCAGCATTTT,CASSFRQGNQPQHF
TRBJ2-1,TRBV20-1,.,.,TGCAGTGCTAGAGATCTGAATGAGCAGTTCTTC,CSARDLNEQFF
TRBJ2-1,TRBV6-5,few,TRBD2,TGTGCCAGCAGTTACGGGCTAGCGGCCTACAATGAGCAGTTCTTC,CASSYGLAAYNEQFF
TRBJ2-3,TRBV5-4,.,.,TGTGCCAGCAGCTTGGCGGCGCGGCGGACAGATACGCAGTATTTT,CASSLAARRTDTQYF
TRBJ2-1,TRBV4-1,few,TRBD2,TGCGCCAGCAGCCATGGACTAGCGACATACAATGAGCAGTTCTTC,CASSHGLATYNEQFF
TRBJ1-5,TRBV19,.,.,TGTGCCAGTAGCCCCTTACCGGGGATTAGCAATCAGCCCCAGCATTTT,CASSPLPGISNQPQHF
TRBJ2-3,TRBV28,.,TRBD2,TGTGCCAGCAGTCCTAGCGGGACCTCAGGAGATACGCAGTATTTT,CASSPSGTSGDTQYF
TRBJ2-7,TRBV5-6,few,.,TGTGCCAGCAGCTTAGATGAGGGTCTCAACGAGCAGTACTTC,CASSLDEGLNEQYF
TRBJ1-1,TRBV5-1,few,.,TGCGCCAGCAGCTTGGAGCCAGGGCTGAACACTGAAGCTTTCTTT,CASSLEPGLNTEAFF